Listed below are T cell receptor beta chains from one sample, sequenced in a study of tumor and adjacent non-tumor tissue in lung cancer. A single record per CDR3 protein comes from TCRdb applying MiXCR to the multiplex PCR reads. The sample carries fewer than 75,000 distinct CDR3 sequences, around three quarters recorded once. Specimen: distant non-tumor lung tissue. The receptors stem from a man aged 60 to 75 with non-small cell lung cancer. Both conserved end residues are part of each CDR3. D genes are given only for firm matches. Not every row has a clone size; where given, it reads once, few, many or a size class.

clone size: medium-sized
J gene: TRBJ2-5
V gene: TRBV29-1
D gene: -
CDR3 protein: CSVRTSSMETQYF
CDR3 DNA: TGCAGCGTTAGGACCTCAAGCATGGAGACCCAGTACTTC

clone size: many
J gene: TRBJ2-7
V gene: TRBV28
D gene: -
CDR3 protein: CASSNGRVSYEQYF
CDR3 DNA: TGTGCCAGCAGTAACGGGAGAGTCAGCTACGAGCAGTACTTC

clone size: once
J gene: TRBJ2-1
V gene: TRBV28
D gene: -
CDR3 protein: CASNLAENNEQFF
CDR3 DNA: TGTGCCAGCAATTTGGCAGAGAACAATGAGCAGTTCTTC

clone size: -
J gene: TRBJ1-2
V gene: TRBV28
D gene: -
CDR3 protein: CASSSLGIKNGYTF
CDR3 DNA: TGTGCCAGCAGTTCACTAGGGATCAAGAATGGCTACACCTTC

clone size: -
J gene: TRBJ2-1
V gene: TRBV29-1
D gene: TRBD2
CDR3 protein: CSTVGLADYNKQFF
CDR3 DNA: TGCAGCACCGTGGGACTAGCGGACTACAATAAGCAGTTCTTC

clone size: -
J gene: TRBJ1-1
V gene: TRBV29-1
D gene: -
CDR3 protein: CSFKEGRAEAFF
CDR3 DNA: TGCAGCTTTAAAGAGGGGAGGGCTGAAGCTTTCTTT

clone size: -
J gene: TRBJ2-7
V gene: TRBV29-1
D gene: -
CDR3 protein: CSVIDRGRGDEQYF
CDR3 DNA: TGCAGCGTTATCGACCGGGGCAGGGGCGACGAGCAGTACTTC

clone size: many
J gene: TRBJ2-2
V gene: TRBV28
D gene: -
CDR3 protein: CASSFDGGTGELFF
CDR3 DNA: TGTGCCAGCAGTTTTGATGGGGGCACCGGGGAGCTGTTTTTT

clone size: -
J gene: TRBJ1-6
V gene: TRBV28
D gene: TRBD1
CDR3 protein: CASKGGQGGSPLHF
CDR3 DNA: TGTGCCAGCAAAGGGGGACAGGGTGGTTCACCCCTCCACTTT

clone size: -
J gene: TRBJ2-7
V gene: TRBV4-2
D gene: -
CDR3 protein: CASSQTWGRGEQYF
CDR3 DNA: TGTGCCAGCAGCCAGACATGGGGTAGGGGCGAGCAGTACTTC

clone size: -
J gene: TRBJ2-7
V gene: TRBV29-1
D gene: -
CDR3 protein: CSAGIGSRYGQYF
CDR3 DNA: TGCAGCGCTGGGATAGGGTCCCGTTACGGGCAGTACTTC

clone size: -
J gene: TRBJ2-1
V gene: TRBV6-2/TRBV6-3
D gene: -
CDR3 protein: CASSQVIGYKQFF
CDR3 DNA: TGTGCCAGCAGCCAAGTTATTGGCTATAAGCAGTTCTTC

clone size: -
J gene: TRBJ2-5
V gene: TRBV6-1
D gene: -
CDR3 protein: CASSGNPGNSFVRETQYF
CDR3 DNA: TGTGCCAGCAGCGGGAACCCCGGGAACAGCTTCGTTAGGGAGACTCAGTACTTC

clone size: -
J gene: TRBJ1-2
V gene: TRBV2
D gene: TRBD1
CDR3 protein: CASTGQGKGGYIF
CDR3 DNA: TGTGCCAGCACTGGACAGGGAAAGGGTGGCTACATCTTC

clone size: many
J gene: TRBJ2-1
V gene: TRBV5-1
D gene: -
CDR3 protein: CAGSLVYHYNEQFF
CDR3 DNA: TGCGCCGGCAGCTTGGTTTACCACTACAATGAGCAGTTCTTC

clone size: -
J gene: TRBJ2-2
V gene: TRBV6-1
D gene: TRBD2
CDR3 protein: CASQLRTSGVNTGELFF
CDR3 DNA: TGTGCCAGCCAGTTGAGAACTAGCGGGGTGAACACCGGGGAGCTGTTTTTT

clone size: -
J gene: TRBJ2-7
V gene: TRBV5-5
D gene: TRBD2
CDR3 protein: CASSKNSGLTTYEKYF
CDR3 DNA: TGTGCCAGCAGCAAAAATTCGGGACTAACCACCTACGAGAAGTACTTC

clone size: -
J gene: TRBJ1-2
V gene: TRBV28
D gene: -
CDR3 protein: CANSPLGTKNGNTF
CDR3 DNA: TGTGCCAACAGTCCACTGGGGACCAAAAATGGCAACACCTTC

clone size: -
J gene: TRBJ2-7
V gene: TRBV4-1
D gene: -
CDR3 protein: CASSRVSRNYEQYF
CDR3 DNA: TGCGCTAGCAGCCGAGTTAGCAGGAATTACGAGCAGTACTTC

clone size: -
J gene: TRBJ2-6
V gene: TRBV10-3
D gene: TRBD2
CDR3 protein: CAISERRTSGRDSGANVLTF
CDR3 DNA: TGTGCCATCAGTGAACGTCGGACTAGCGGTAGGGACTCTGGGGCCAACGTCCTGACTTTC

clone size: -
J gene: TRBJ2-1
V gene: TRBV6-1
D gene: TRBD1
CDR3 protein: CASSEVRDRDNEHFF
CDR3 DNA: TGTGCCAGCAGTGAAGTTCGGGACAGAGACAATGAGCACTTCTTC

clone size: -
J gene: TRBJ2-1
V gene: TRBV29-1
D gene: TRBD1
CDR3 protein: CSANQTGGIYNEQFF
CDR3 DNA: TGCAGCGCAAACCAGACAGGGGGTATCTATAATGAGCAGTTCTTC

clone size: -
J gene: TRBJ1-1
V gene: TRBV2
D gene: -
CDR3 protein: CTSSELDNTEAFF
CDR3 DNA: TGTACCAGCAGTGAACTTGATAACACTGAAGCTTTCTTT

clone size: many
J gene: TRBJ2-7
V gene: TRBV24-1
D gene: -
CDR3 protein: CATSESDNSYEQYF
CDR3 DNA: TGTGCCACCAGTGAATCGGACAACTCCTACGAGCAGTACTTC

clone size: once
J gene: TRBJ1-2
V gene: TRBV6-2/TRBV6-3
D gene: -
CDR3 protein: CASGFREGKMFYGYTF
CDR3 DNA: TGTGCCAGCGGATTCCGGGAGGGAAAAATGTTCTATGGATACACCTTC

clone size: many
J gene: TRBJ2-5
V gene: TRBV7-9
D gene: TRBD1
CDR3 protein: CASSPSTGYQETQYF
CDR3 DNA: TGTGCCAGCAGCCCTTCGACAGGGTACCAAGAGACCCAGTACTTC

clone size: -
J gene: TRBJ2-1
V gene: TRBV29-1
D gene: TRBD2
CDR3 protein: CSVRPSGRNEQFF
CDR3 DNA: TGCAGTGTTAGGCCTAGCGGGAGGAATGAGCAGTTCTTC

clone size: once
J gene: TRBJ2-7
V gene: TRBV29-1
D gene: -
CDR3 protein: CSVVGREAESYEQNF
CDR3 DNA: TGCAGCGTTGTTGGCAGGGAGGCAGAATCCTACGAGCAGAACTTC

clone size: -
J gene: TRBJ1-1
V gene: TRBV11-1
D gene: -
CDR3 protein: CASSLVPGVDAFF
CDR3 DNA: TGTGCCAGTAGCTTAGTGCCGGGGGTTGACGCTTTCTTT

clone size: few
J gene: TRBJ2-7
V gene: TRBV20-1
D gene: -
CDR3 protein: CSAPDSPYEQYF
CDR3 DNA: TGCAGTGCCCCGGACAGCCCCTACGAGCAGTACTTC

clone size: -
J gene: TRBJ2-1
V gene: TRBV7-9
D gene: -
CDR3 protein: CASSPSWRANEQFF
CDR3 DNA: TGTGCCAGCAGCCCTAGCTGGAGGGCCAATGAGCAATTCTTC

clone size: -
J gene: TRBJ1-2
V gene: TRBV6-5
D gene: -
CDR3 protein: CASSPQAGNKYGHTF
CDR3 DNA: TGTGCCAGCAGTCCACAGGCTGGGAATAAGTATGGCCACACCTTC

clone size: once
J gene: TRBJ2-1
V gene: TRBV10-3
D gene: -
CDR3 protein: CAVRDEDRDEQFF
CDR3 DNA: TGTGCCGTTCGGGACGAAGATAGAGATGAGCAGTTCTTC

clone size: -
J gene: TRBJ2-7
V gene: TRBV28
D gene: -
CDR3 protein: CASSLSRVGKQYF
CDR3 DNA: TGTGCCAGCAGTTTATCCAGGGTTGGGAAGCAGTACTTC

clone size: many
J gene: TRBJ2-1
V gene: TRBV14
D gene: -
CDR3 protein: CASSQAGGGSEQFF
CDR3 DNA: TGTGCCAGCAGCCAAGCAGGTGGGGGGAGTGAGCAGTTCTTC

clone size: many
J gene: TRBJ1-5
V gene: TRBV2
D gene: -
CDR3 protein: CASSEPGVGGNQPQHF
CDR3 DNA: TGTGCCAGCAGTGAGCCAGGGGTGGGTGGCAATCAGCCCCAGCATTTT

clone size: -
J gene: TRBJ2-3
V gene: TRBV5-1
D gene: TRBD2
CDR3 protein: CASSLTSGRAYGTDTHYF
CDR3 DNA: TGCGCCAGCAGCTTGACTAGCGGGAGGGCCTATGGCACAGATACACACTATTTT

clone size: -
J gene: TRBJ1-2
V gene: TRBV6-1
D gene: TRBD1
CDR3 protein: CSSTVVTGGAYGYTF
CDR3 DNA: TGTTCCAGCACTGTCGTAACAGGGGGGGCCTATGGCTACACCTTC

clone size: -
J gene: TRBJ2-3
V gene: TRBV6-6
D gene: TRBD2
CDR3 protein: CTSWGGGYSNTDTQYF
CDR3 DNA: TGTACTAGCTGGGGCGGGGGTTATTCGAACACAGATACGCAGTATTTT